Detailed here is one T cell receptor beta chain. What it binds is not known. Profiling relied on immunoSEQ multiplex PCR, and the TCRdb table lists in-frame clones only, not all of them. The data show roughly 130,000 clones, over 85% seen once. Germline V gene lookup returns CDR1 SGHTA and CDR2 FQGNSA. There are 15 residues in the CDR3. Trimming pared 5 bases from V and 1 base from J, leaving 11 bases between. The source of the sample is a study of T cell responses to AZD1222 COVID-19 vaccine. Study-level results: Repertoires were sampled only after the peak T cell response. A mostly white British donor set with more females was recruited, and clonal diversity was possibly underestimated.

The sample in question was peripheral blood, obtained 28 days after the second AZD1222 dose. The chain uses TRBV7-2 and TRBJ2-2; TRBD1 might be the D (6 bases). This TCR was recovered from an adult who received the AZD1222 COVID-19 vaccine. CDR3 sequence (DNA): TGTGCCAGCAGCCCTACAGGGCAGAACACCGGGGAGCTGTTTTTT. It is translated as CASSPTGQNTGELFF.